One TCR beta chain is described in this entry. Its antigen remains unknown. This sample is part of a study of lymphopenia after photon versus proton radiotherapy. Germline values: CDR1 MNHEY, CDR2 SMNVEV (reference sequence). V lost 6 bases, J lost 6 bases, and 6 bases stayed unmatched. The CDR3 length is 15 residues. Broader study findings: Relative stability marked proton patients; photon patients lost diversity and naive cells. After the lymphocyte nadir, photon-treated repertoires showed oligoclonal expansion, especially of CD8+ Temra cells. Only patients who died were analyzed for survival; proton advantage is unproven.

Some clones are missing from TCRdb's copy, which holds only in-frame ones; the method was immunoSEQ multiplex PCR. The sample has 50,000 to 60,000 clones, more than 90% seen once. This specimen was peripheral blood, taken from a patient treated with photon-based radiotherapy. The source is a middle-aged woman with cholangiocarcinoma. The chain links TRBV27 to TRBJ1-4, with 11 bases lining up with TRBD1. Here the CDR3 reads CASRAEGQGDEKLFF. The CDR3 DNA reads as TGTGCCAGCAGGGCAGAGGGACAGGGGGATGAAAAACTGTTTTTT.